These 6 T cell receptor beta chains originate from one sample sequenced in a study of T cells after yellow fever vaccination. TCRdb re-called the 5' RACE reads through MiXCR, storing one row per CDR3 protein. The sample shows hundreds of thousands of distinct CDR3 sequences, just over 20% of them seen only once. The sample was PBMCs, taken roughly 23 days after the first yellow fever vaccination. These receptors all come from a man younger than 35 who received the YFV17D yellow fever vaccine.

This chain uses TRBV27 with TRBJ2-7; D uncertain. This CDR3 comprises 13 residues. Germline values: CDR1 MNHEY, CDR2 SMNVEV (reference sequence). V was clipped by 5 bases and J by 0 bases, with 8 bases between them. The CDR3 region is CASSHSLSYEQYF. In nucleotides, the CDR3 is TGTGCCAGCAGTCACAGCCTCTCCTACGAGCAGTACTTC.

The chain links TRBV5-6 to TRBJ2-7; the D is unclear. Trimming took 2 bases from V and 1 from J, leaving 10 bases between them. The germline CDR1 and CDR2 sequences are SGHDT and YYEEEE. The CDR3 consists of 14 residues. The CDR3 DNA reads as TGTGCCAGCAGCTTCGGTCCAGAGTCCTACGAGCAGTACGTC. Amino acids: CASSFGPESYEQYV.

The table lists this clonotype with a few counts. CDR3 protein: CASGNAEGDTQYF. CDR3 DNA sequence: TGTGCCAGCGGGAACGCAGAAGGGGATACGCAGTATTTT. J is TRBJ2-3 and V is TRBV6-1; no definite D call. CDR3 length: 13 amino acids. The V end lost 8 bases, the J end lost 6 bases, and 15 bases lay between the germline ends. Germline loops: CDR1 MNHNS, CDR2 SASEGT.

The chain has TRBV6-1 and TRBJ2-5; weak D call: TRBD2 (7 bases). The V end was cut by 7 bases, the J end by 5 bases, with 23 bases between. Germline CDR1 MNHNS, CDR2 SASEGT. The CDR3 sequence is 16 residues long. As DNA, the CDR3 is TGTGCCAGCACCCTCCGTCTAGGCGGGGGCTCGGAGACCCAGTACTTC. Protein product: CASTLRLGGGSETQYF.

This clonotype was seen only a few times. The CDR3 sequence is CASSLKGQGWSGANVLTF. In nucleotides, the CDR3 is TGTGCCAGCAGTTTAAAGGGACAGGGTTGGTCTGGGGCCAACGTCCTGACTTTC. The chain employs TRBV28 and TRBJ2-6, with 9 bases lining up with TRBD1. V lost 2 bases and J lost 1; bases outside the gene matches: 6. Germline loops: CDR1 MDHEN, CDR2 SYDVKM. This CDR3 has 18 amino acids.

The CDR3 sequence is CASSLPLGGNEKLFF. CDR3 nucleotide sequence: TGTGCCAGCAGCTTGCCTCTGGGAGGAAATGAAAAACTGTTTTTT. The chain couples TRBV7-9 to TRBJ1-4; D is undetermined. The germline V gene has CDR1 SEHNR and CDR2 FQNEAQ (reference sequence). V was clipped by 3 bases and J by 5 bases, with 13 bases between them. This CDR3 spans 15 amino acids. The whole variable domain, remainder taken from reference TRBV7-9 and TRBJ1-4, is DTGVSQNPRHKITKRGQNVTFRCDPISEHNRLYWYRQTLGQGPEFLTYFQNEAQLEKSRLLSDRFSAERPKGSFSTLEIQRTEQGDSAMYLCASSLPLGGNEKLFFGSGTQLSVL.